These 20 T cell receptor beta chains came from one sample sequenced in a study of somatic mutations in cytotoxic T cells in rheumatoid arthritis. Data came from immunoSEQ multiplex PCR; TCRdb stores just in-frame clones and leaves some out. This sample has around 11,000 clones, with roughly 78% found just once. The sample was CD8+ T cells sorted from blood. All receptors derive from an adult with rheumatoid arthritis.

The V and J genes are TRBV4-3 and TRBJ2-7; 7 nucleotides agree with TRBD1. Germline V gene data show CDR1 as LGHNA and CDR2 as YSLEER. This CDR3 has 17 residues. Trimming removed 0 bases from V and 4 bases from J; junction bases left unmatched: 12. This chain's CDR3 is CASSQDPEQGLGYEQYF. The CDR3 nucleotides read TGCGCCAGCAGCCAAGATCCGGAACAGGGGTTGGGGTACGAGCAGTACTTC.

The chain links TRBV6-1 to TRBJ2-3; 11 nucleotides align to TRBD2. The CDR3 sequence is 15 residues long. CDR1 is MNHNS, CDR2 SASEGT, per germline. The V gene end was trimmed by 2 bases and the J gene end by 4 bases; junction bases not matched to a gene: 2. The CDR3 DNA sequence: TGTGCCAGCAGTGAATTTAGCGGGGGGGCAGATACGCAGTATTTT. It is translated as CASSEFSGGADTQYF.

The chain has TRBV19 and TRBJ1-5; D unclear. The germline V gene has CDR1 LNHDA and CDR2 SQIVND (reference sequence). CDR3 length equals 15 residues. Trimming cost V 3 bases and J 1 base, with 10 bases left between them. DNA of the CDR3: TGTGCCAGTAGTATTTGGGGAACAAGCAATCAGCCCCAGCATTTT. Its translation: CASSIWGTSNQPQHF.

The CDR3 DNA reads as TGTGCCAGCAGCCCCAGCCCCTACGAGCAGTACTTC. It encodes CASSPSPYEQYF. The chain joins TRBV7-6 to TRBJ2-7; D is ambiguous. The CDR3 has 12 amino acids. Trimming stripped 5 bases from V and 2 bases from J, with 7 bases between. Germline CDR1 reads SGHVS; CDR2 reads FNYEAQ. Drawing the rest from reference TRBV7-6 and TRBJ2-7, the complete variable domain is GAGVSQSPRYKVTKRGQDVALRCDPISGHVSLYWYRQALGQGPEFLTYFNYEAQQDKSGLPNDRFSAERPEGSISTLTIQRTEQRDSAMYRCASSPSPYEQYFGPGTRLTVT.

The CDR3 loop reads CASSEGRDRISSYEQYF. In DNA form, the CDR3 reads TGTGCCAGCAGTGAAGGTAGGGACAGGATAAGCTCCTACGAGCAGTACTTC. This chain connects TRBV6-1 to TRBJ2-7; TRBD1 agrees at 8 bases. The trim removed 1 base at V and 0 bases at J, leaving 8 bases unmatched. Germline V gene data show CDR1 as MNHNS and CDR2 as SASEGT. The CDR3 has 17 residues.

The chain combines TRBV5-4 with TRBJ2-1; weak D call: TRBD2 (6 bases). The germline V gene encodes CDR1 SGHNT and CDR2 YYREEE (reference sequence). The CDR3 is 17 residues long. Deletions cut 0 bases from V and 3 bases from J, with 16 bases between. In DNA, the CDR3 is TGTGCCAGCAGCTTGGAGGGCAGCCGGGACTTCTACAATGAGCAGTTCTTC. Amino acids: CASSLEGSRDFYNEQFF.

V usage is TRBV11-3 and J usage is TRBJ2-3; perhaps D is TRBD1 or TRBD2 (5 bases each). The CDR3 length is 16 residues. Germline V gene data show CDR1 as SGHNT and CDR2 as YENEEA. V was pared by 6 bases and J by 3 bases, with 19 bases between. The chain's CDR3 is CASSEGYGARTDTQYF. For the CDR3, the DNA is TGTGCCAGCAGTGAGGGTTACGGGGCGCGGACAGATACGCAGTATTTT.

The genes are TRBV6-4 and TRBJ2-1, with 11 bases fitting TRBD2. Germline CDR1 and CDR2: MRHNA and SNTAGT. The CDR3 loop spans 14 amino acids. J was trimmed by 6 bases and V by 2 bases; bases with no gene match: 0. CDR3 in amino acids: CASSDGLAGNEQFF. The CDR3 DNA sequence: TGTGCCAGCAGTGACGGACTAGCGGGCAATGAGCAGTTCTTC.

The chain links TRBV4-1 to TRBJ2-1; a weak D match, TRBD2 (6 bases). V shed 6 bases and J shed 0 bases, with 12 bases lying between them. The germline V gene has CDR1 MGHRA and CDR2 YSYEKL. The CDR3 length is 15 residues. The CDR3 coding sequence is TGCGCCAGCAGGAAGTGGGGGGACTCCTACAATGAGCAGTTCTTC. Amino acid sequence: CASRKWGDSYNEQFF.

This chain links TRBV28 with TRBJ1-2, with D unresolved. CDR3 length: 14 residues. CDR1 is MDHEN, CDR2 SYDVKM, per germline. The V end was cut by 5 bases, the J end by 3 bases, with 13 bases between. Here the CDR3 reads CASSPHPLDYGYTF. CDR3 nucleotide sequence: TGTGCCAGCAGTCCACACCCCCTGGACTATGGCTACACCTTC.

The chain employs TRBV28 and TRBJ1-1, with a tentative D call TRBD1 (5 bases). Between the trimmed V and J ends, which lost 6 bases and 0 bases, there was a span of 14 bases. This CDR3 is 15 amino acids long. CDR1 is MDHEN and CDR2 is SYDVKM in the germline V gene. CDR3 amino acids: CASRIFTGLNTEAFF. CDR3 in DNA: TGTGCCAGCAGAATATTCACAGGTCTGAACACTGAAGCTTTCTTT.

The gene calls are TRBV27 and TRBJ2-7; D may be TRBD1 (6 bases). Germline V gene lookup returns CDR1 MNHEY and CDR2 SMNVEV (reference sequence). The CDR3 contains 14 residues. V was shortened by 3 bases and J by 3 bases, with 12 bases between the two germline ends. CDR3: CASSFQGNFYEQYF. The CDR3 DNA is TGTGCCAGCAGTTTCCAGGGGAATTTCTACGAGCAGTACTTC.

The chain couples TRBV15 to TRBJ1-1; no clear D gene. Trimming shortened V by 1 base and J by 0 bases, and 15 bases separated the two germline ends. Looked up from germline, CDR1 is LNHNV and CDR2 is YYDKDF (reference sequence). The CDR3 covers 17 residues. CDR3 loop: CATSRVGTKELNTEAFF. CDR3 bases: TGTGCCACCAGCAGAGTGGGAACAAAGGAACTGAACACTGAAGCTTTCTTT.

This clone occurred once. This chain's CDR3 is CSVVTSGGAYNEQFF. In DNA, the CDR3 is TGCAGCGTTGTTACTAGCGGGGGGGCCTACAATGAGCAGTTCTTC. The gene calls are TRBV29-1 and TRBJ2-1, with TRBD2 identical over 13 bases. CDR1 and CDR2 from the germline V gene are SQVTM and ANQGSEA. The J segment lost 2 bases and the V segment lost 4 bases, leaving 2 bases of the junction unmatched. This CDR3 has 15 residues.

The chain uses TRBV19 and TRBJ2-7; possible D gene TRBD2, 6 bases. Trimming cost V 1 base and J 6 bases, with 10 bases left between them. The CDR3 is 13 amino acids. Germline V gene data show CDR1 as LNHDA and CDR2 as SQIVND (reference sequence). The CDR3 DNA follows: TGTGCCAGTAGTATAGCGGAGGGGTCCGAGCAGTACTTC. Protein product: CASSIAEGSEQYF. Complete variable domain (other parts from reference TRBV19 and TRBJ2-7): DGGITQSPKYLFRKEGQNVTLSCEQNLNHDAMYWYRQDPGQGLRLIYYSQIVNDFQKGDIAEGYSVSREKKESFPLTVTSAQKNPTAFYLCASSIAEGSEQYFGPGTRLTVT.

The chain has TRBV30 and TRBJ2-1; D is possibly TRBD2 (5 bases). Looked up from germline, CDR1 is GTSNPN and CDR2 is SVGIG (reference sequence). V was cut by 0 bases and J by 10 bases, with 16 bases left in between. The CDR3 spans 14 residues. DNA of the CDR3: TGTGCCTGGAGTGTAGGACTGCAATTGGGCGAGCAGTTCTTC. This codes for CAWSVGLQLGEQFF.

V gene TRBV9 combines with J gene TRBJ1-5; D remains ambiguous. Germline V gene sequence: CDR1 SGDLS, CDR2 YYNGEE. Trimming cost V 5 bases and J 4 bases, with 16 bases left between them. This CDR3 has 15 residues. CDR3 residues: CASRGEGYGNQPQHF. The CDR3 DNA is TGTGCCAGCAGAGGTGAGGGATATGGAAATCAGCCCCAGCATTTT.

The chain has TRBV10-2 and TRBJ2-5; tentatively, D is TRBD1 (6 bases). The CDR3 runs 13 residues. The germline CDR1 and CDR2 sequences are WSHSY and SAAADI. The V end lost 4 bases, the J end lost 1 base, and 7 bases lay between the germline ends. The CDR3 region is CASSGDTQETQYF. CDR3 sequence (DNA): TGCGCCAGCAGTGGGGACACCCAAGAGACCCAGTACTTC.

V and J are TRBV28 and TRBJ1-4, with a weak D call TRBD1 (5 bases). In germline, CDR1 is MDHEN, CDR2 SYDVKM. The CDR3 consists of 16 residues. V lost 1 base and J 1 base, leaving 10 bases between the germline ends. CDR3 protein: CASSLYQGETNEKLFF. The CDR3 nucleotides are TGTGCCAGCAGTTTATACCAGGGTGAAACTAATGAAAAACTGTTTTTT. The whole variable domain, remainder taken from reference TRBV28 and TRBJ1-4, is DVKVTQSSRYLVKRTGEKVFLECVQDMDHENMFWYRQDPGLGLRLIYFSYDVKMKEKGDIPEGYSVSREKKERFSLILESASTNQTSMYLCASSLYQGETNEKLFFGSGTQLSVL.

The gene calls are TRBV5-6 and TRBJ2-1; possibly TRBD1 or TRBD2 for D (5 bases each). The germline V and J ends were trimmed by 4 bases and 6 bases, with 17 bases remaining between them. Per the germline V gene, CDR1 is SGHDT and CDR2 is YYEEEE. CDR3 length equals 15 residues. Written as DNA, the CDR3 is TGTGCCAGCAGCCCCGTTGGGGGAGCGATCAATGAGCAGTTCTTC. This sequence encodes CASSPVGGAINEQFF.